This record covers a single TCR beta chain. The antigen is unknown. Profiling relied on immunoSEQ multiplex PCR, and the TCRdb table lists in-frame clones only, not all of them. The sample shows 9,500 to 13,000 clones, around two thirds of them seen only once. Germline CDR1 is SGHTA and CDR2 is FQGTGA. V lost 5 bases, J lost 6 bases, and 16 bases lay in between. The CDR3 is 14 amino acids. The record originates from a study of CD4+ T cells in melanoma. Study outcomes and limitations: A reported correlation linked neoantigen-specific CD4+ T cells to CD8+, macrophage and B cell function. Diverse differentiation states were reported for melanoma neoantigen-specific CD4+ T cells.

The chain has TRBV7-3 and TRBJ1-1, with unresolved D. This receptor was obtained from a human donor with melanoma. Sequencing input: cells from a culture (not recorded whether cultured in vitro). As DNA, the CDR3 is TGTGCCAGCAGCGCTACCGGGCCCCAAGCTGAAGCTTTCTTT. Translation gives CASSATGPQAEAFF.